This T cell receptor (beta chain) was obtained from a study of CD8 T cells in ankylosing spondylitis. In making TCR beta libraries, quantitative 5'-RACE with molecular barcodes was used. TCRdb independently ran MiXCR on the 5' RACE reads; one entry per CDR3 protein. This table holds some 85,000 distinct CDR3 sequences, approximately 8.9% found once. Whole-study findings and limits: Disease-linked clones, CD8+, were relatively rare in peripheral blood. In ankylosing spondylitis blood, a motif of roughly 8 highly homologous TCR beta variants appeared characteristic. Reports say disease-linked clones showed up significantly more in matched ankylosing spondylitis synovial fluid. Some of these motif variants have turned up before, in reports on reactive arthritis synovial fluid and blood.

V lost 5 bases and J 0 bases, leaving 11 bases between the germline ends. The CDR3 extends over 15 amino acids. Per germline, CDR1 SGHAT and CDR2 FQNNGV. This clonotype was observed a handful of times. Its antigen remains unidentified. Sequences were obtained from blood, either unsorted or a sorted T cell fraction (not recorded which). The rearrangement links TRBV11-2 to TRBJ2-4, with D unclear. The TCR originated in a male donor with ankylosing spondylitis. The CDR3 bases are TGTGCCAGCAGCACCGGTTGGGGAGCCAAAAACATTCAGTACTTC. Translated, it gives CASSTGWGAKNIQYF.